The TCR beta chain described here comes from a study of a mutant IDH1 vaccine in newly diagnosed glioma. Time point reported: week 5, during vaccination. Mutant IDH1 20-mer peptide, at 300 ug, made up each vaccine dose, with topical imiquimod. The table came from immunoSEQ multiplex PCR; TCRdb's copy has only in-frame clones and leaves some out. The repertoire has about 25,000 clones, approximately 80% of them found once; the top ten carry about a tenth. V shed 8 bases and J shed 1 base, with 8 bases lying between them. The CDR3 extends over 13 amino acids. Germline V gene data show CDR1 as MNHNS and CDR2 as SASEGT. This clone was seen a few times. Its antigen remains unidentified.

The V gene is TRBV6-1, the J gene TRBJ2-2; weak D call: TRBD2 (6 bases). The sequence was collected from a middle-aged man with glioma. The material was PBMCs, obtained from a glioma patient whose treatment included an IDH1 peptide vaccine. The CDR3 is CASLALNTGELFF. CDR3 in DNA: TGTGCCAGCCTAGCGTTGAACACCGGGGAGCTGTTTTTT.